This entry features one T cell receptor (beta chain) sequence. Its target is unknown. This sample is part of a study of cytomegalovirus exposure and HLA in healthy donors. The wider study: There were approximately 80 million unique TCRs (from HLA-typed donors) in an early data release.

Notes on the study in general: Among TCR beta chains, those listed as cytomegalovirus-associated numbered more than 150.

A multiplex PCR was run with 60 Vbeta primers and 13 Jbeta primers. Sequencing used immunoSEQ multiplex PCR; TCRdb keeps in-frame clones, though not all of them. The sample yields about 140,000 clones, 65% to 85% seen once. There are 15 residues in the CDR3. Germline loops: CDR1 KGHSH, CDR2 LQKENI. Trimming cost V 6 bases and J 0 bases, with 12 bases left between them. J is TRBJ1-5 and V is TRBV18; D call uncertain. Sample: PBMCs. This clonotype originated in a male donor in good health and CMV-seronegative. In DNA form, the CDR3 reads TGTGCCAGCTCTCTTACGACGGGTAGCAATCAGCCCCAGCATTTT. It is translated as CASSLTTGSNQPQHF.